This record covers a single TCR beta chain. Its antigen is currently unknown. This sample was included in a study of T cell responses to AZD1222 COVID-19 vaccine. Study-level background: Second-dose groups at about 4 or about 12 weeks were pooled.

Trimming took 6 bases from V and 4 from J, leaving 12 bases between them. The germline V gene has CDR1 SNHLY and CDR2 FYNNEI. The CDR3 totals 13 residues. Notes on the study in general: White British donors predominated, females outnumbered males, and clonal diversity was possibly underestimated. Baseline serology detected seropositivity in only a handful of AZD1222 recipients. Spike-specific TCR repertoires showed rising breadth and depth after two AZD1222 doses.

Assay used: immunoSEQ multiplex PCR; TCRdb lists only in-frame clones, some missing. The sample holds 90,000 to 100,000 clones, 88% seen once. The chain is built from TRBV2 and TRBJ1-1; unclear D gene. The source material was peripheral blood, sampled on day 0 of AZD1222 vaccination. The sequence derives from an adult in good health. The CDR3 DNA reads TGTGCCAGCAGCCGGGAGTGGGGCACTGAAGCTTTCTTT. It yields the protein CASSREWGTEAFF.